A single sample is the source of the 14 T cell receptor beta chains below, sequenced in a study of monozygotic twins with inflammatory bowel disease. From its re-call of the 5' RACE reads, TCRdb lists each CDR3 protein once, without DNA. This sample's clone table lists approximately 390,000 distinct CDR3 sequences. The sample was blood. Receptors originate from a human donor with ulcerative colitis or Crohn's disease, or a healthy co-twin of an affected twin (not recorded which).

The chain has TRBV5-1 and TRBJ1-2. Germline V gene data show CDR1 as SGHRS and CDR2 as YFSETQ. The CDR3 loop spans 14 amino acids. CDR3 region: CASSSPTPPYGYTF.

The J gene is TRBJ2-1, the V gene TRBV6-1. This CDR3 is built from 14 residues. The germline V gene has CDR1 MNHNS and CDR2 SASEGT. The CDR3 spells CASSEFGQYNEQFF.

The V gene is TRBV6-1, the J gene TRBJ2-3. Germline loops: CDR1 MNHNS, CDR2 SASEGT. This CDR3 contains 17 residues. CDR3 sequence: CASTDGPSYGSTDTQYF.

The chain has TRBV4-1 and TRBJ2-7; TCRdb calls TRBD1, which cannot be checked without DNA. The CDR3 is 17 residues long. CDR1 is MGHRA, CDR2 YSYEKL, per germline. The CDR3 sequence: CASSRRSGQGPSYEQYF.

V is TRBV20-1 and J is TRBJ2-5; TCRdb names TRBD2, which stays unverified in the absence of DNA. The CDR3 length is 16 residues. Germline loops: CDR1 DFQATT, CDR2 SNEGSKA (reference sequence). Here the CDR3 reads CSAARWLAGDRETQYF.

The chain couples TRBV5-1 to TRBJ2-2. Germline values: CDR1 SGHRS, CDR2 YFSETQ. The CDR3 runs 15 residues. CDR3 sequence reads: CASTSSGSDTGELFF.

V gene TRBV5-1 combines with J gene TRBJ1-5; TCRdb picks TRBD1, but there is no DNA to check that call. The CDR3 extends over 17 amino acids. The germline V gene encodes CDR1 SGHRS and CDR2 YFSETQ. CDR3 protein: CASSPGGTGGADQPQHF.

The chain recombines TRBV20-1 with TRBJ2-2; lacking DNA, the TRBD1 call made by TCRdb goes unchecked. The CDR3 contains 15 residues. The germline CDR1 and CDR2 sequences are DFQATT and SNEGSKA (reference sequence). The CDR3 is CSALRGQGASGELFF.

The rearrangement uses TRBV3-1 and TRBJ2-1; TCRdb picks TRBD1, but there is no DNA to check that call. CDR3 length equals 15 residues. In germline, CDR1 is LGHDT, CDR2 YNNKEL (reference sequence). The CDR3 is CASSPSTGPYNEQFF.

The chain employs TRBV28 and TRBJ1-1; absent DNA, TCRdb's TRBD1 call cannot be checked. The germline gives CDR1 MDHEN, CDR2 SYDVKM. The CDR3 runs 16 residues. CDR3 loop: CASSFWQGAINTEAFF.

The CDR3 sequence is CSGGQGWTQYF. This rearrangement joins TRBV29-1 to TRBJ2-5; without DNA, the TCRdb call of TRBD1 cannot be checked. This CDR3 comprises 11 residues. The germline V gene has CDR1 SQVTM and CDR2 ANQGSEA. The variable domain in full, completed from reference TRBV29-1 and TRBJ2-5, reads SAVISQKPSRDICQRGTSLTIQCQVDSQVTMMFWYRQQPGQSLTLIATANQGSEATYESGFVIDKFPISRPNLTFSTLTVSNMSPEDSSIYLCSGGQGWTQYFGPGTRLLVL.

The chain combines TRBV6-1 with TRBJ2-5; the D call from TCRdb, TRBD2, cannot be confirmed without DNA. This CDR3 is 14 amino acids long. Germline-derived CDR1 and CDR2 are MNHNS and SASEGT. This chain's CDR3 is CASRTSGRQETQYF.

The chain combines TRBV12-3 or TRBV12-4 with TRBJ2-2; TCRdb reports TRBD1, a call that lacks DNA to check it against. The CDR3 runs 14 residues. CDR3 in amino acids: CASSLMRGTGELFF.

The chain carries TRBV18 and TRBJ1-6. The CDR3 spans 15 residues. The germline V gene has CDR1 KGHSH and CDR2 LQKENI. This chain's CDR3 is CASSPLTPQDSPLHF.